This T cell receptor beta chain was captured in a study of cytomegalovirus exposure and HLA in healthy donors. Study results and caveats: In an earlier analysis, about 90% or about 30%: the productive usage of most TCR beta V segments. A missense DCLRE1C variant was associated with V- and J-gene trimming of TCR beta chains in a later analysis, and an independent cohort replicated the association. Researchers counted around 180 TCR beta chains as cytomegalovirus-associated.

The ends were cut back, 5 bases at V and 5 bases at J, with 12 bases in the middle. The CDR3 runs to 13 residues. Germline values: CDR1 SGHDN, CDR2 FVKESK. In the PCR, 60 Vbeta and 13 Jbeta primers were used. Per the authors' pipeline: Unique TCR beta chains totaled 80 million to 100 million in a later count, with around 12 million of them shared. Using immunoSEQ multiplex PCR, the repertoire was profiled, and TCRdb retains in-frame clones only, with some absent. That table supplies the V and J calls and clone size; D and trimming were determined from the DNA. The sample contains some 120,000 clones, about 79% of which appear only once. Concerning this clone itself: Antigen specificity is unknown.

Sequencing was performed on PBMCs. The V call is TRBV14, the J call TRBJ2-5; D perhaps matches TRBD1 (6 bases). The sequence came from a man between 18 and 35 years old in good health and CMV-seronegative. This CDR3 is CASSKGVGETQYF. In DNA, the CDR3 is TGTGCCAGCAGCAAGGGGGTAGGGGAGACCCAGTACTTC. Full variable domain (outside the CDR3, taken from reference TRBV14 and TRBJ2-5): EAGVTQFPSHSVIEKGQTVTLRCDPISGHDNLYWYRRVMGKEIKFLLHFVKESKQDESGMPNNRFLAERTGGTYSTLKVQPAELEDSGVYFCASSKGVGETQYFGPGTRLLVL.